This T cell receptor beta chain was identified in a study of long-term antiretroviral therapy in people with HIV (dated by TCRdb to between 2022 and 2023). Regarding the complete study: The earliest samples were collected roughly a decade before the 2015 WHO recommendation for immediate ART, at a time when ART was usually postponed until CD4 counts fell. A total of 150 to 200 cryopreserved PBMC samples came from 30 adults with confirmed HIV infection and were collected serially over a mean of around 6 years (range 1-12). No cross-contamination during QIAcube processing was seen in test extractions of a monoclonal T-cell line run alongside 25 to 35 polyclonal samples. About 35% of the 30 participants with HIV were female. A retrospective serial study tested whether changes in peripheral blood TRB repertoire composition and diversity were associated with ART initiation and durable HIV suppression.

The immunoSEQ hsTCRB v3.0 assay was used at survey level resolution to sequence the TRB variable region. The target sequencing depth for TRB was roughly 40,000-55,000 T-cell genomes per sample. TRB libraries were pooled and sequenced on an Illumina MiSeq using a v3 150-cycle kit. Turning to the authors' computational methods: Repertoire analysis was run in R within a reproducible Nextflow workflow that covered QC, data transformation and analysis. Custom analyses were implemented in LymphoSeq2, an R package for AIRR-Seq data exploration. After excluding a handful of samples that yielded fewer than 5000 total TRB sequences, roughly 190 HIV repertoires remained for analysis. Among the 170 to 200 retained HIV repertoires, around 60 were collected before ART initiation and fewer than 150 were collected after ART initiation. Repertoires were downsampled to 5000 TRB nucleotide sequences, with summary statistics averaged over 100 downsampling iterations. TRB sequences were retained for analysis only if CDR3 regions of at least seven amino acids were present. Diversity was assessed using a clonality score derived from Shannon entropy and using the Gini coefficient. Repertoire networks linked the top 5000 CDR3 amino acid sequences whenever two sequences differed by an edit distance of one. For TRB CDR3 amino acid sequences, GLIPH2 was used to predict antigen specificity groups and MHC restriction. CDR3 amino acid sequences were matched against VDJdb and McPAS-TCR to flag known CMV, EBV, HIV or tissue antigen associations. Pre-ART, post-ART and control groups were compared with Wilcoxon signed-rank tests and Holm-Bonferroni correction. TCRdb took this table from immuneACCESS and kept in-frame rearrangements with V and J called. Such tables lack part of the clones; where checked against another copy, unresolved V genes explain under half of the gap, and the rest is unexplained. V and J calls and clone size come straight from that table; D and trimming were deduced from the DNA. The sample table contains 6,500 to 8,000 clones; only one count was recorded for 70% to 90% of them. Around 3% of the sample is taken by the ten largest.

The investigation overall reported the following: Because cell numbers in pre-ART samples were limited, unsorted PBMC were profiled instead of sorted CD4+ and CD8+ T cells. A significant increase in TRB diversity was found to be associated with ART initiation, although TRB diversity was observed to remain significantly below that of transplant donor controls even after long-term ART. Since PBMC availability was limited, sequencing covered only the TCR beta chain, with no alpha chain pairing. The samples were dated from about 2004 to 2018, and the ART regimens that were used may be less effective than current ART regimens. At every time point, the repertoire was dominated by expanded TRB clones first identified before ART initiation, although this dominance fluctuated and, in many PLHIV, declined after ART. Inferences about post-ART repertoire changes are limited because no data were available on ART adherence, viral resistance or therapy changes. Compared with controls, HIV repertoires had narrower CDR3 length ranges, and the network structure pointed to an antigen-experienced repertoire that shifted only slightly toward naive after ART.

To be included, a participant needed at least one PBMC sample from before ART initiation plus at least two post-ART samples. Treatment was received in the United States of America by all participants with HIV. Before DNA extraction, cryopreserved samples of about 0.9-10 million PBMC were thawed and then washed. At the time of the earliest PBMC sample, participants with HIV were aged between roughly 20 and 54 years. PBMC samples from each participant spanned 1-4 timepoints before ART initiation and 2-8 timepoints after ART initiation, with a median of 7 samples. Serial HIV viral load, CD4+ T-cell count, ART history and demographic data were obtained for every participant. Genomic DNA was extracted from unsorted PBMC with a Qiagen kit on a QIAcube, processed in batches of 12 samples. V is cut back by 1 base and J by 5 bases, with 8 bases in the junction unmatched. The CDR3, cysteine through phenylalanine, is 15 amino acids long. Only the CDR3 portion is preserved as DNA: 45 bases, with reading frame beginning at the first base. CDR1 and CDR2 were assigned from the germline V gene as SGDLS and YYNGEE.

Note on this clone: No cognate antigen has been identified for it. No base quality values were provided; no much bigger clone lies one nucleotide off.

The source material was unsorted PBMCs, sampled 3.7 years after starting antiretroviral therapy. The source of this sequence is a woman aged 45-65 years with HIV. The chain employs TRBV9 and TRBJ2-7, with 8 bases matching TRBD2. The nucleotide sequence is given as TGTGCCAGCAGCGTAAGAGCGGGAGAGAACGACGAGCAGTACTTC. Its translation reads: CASSVRAGENDEQYF.